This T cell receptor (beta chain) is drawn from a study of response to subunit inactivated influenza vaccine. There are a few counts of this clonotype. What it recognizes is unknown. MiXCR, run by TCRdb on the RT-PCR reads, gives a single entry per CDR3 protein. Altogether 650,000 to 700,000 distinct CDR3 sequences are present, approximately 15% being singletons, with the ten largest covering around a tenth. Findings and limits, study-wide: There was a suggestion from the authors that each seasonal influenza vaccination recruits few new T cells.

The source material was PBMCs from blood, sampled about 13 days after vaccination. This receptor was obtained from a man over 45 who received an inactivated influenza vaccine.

This chain's CDR3 is CAWRKGPNTGELFF. CDR3 nucleotides: TGTGCCTGGAGGAAGGGACCAAACACCGGGGAGCTGTTTTTT. V is TRBV30 and J is TRBJ2-2; either TRBD1 or TRBD2 may supply D (5 bases each). This CDR3 contains 14 residues. V lost 3 bases, J lost 2 bases, and 10 bases lay in between. The V gene's germline CDR1 is GTSNPN and CDR2 SVGIG (reference sequence).